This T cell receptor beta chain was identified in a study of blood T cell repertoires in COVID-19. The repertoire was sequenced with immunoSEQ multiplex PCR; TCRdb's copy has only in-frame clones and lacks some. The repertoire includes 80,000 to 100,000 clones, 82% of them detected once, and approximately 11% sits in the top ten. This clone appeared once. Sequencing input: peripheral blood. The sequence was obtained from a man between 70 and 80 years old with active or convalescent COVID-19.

For the CDR3, the DNA is TGTGCCAGCAGCTTAGCATCCAGCGGGGGGCTGTCCTACAATGAGCAGTTCTTC. Amino acids: CASSLASSGGLSYNEQFF. This chain uses TRBV7-2 with TRBJ2-1; 9 nucleotides match TRBD2. This CDR3 spans 18 amino acids. V dropped 0 bases and J dropped 1; count of bases not matched to a gene: 7. Germline lookup yields CDR1 SGHTA and CDR2 FQGNSA.